One and the same sample provided the 4 T cell receptor beta chains below, sequenced in a study of blood T cells in healthy people across ages. PCR was performed a second time for about 7 to 12 cycles using a sample-barcoded 5' primer and a J-beta primer mix. TCRdb analysed the 5' RACE reads with MiXCR anew, one entry per CDR3 protein. The table includes about 1 million distinct CDR3 sequences, under 55% detected once. Sequences were obtained from blood. These receptors came from a woman in her fifties or sixties in good health.

The chain employs TRBV20-1 and TRBJ2-7, with 9 positions matching TRBD1. CDR1 is DFQATT and CDR2 is SNEGSKA in the germline V gene (reference sequence). The CDR3 has 12 residues. The junction had 7 bases not matched to a gene; V was cut back by 6 bases and J by 7 bases. In nucleotides, the CDR3 is TGCAGTGCACCGGACAGGGGCGAAGAGCAGTACTTC. As protein: CSAPDRGEEQYF.

The chain recombines TRBV25-1 with TRBJ1-2; D remains unclear. V lost 5 bases and J 5 bases, leaving 15 bases between the germline ends. Germline assignment: CDR1 MGHDK and CDR2 SYGVNS. The CDR3 is 14 amino acids. The CDR3 sequence is CASSSKPPPYGYTF. CDR3 in DNA: TGTGCCAGCAGTTCAAAACCCCCACCGTATGGCTACACCTTC.

This clonotype showed up just a few times. The chain has TRBV2 and TRBJ2-5, with 7 nucleotides matching TRBD1. The tail of the sequence fits TRBJ2-7 better, so the J call may be wrong. The CDR3 totals 14 residues. CDR1 is SNHLY and CDR2 is FYNNEI in the germline V gene. The CDR3 sequence: CASSEGQWGYEQYF. The CDR3 nucleotides read TGTGCCAGCAGTGAGGGACAGTGGGGCTACGAGCAGTACTTC.

This clonotype came up a few times. The chain has TRBV7-8 and TRBJ1-4; 12 nucleotides align to TRBD1. Trimming took 3 bases from V and 7 from J; bases not matched to a gene: 12. Germline CDR1 is SGHVS and CDR2 is FQNEAQ. The CDR3 spans 18 residues. CDR3 nucleotide sequence: TGTGCCAGCAGCTTCGGGACAGGGGGCCCGCGCATAGGTGAAAAACTGTTTTTT. Translation: CASSFGTGGPRIGEKLFF.